Listed below are T cell receptor beta chains from one sample, sequenced in a study of shared clonotypes between healthy human individuals. The assay was immunoSEQ multiplex PCR, and TCRdb's table has in-frame clones only and misses some. The table has nearly 750,000 clones, just under 75% seen once. The material sequenced was memory CD4+ T cells sorted from blood. All receptors come from a woman in her thirties in good health. The CDR3 runs from the conserved cysteine through the conserved F or W. A D gene is named only where the DNA matches it firmly. Clone size appears in some rows only: once, few, many, or a class for an expanded clone.

j_call d_call v_call clone_size cdr3_aa cdr3_nt
TRBJ2-3 NA TRBV4-1 NA CASSQDGQRRSTDTQYF TGCGCCAGCAGCCAAGATGGGCAGAGAAGAAGCACAGATACGCAGTATTTT
TRBJ1-5 NA TRBV28 NA CASGGRGSNQPQHF TGTGCCAGCGGGGGACGGGGGAGCAATCAGCCCCAGCATTTT
TRBJ1-1 NA TRBV9 once CASSVGGATNTEAFF TGTGCCAGCAGCGTAGGGGGGGCCACGAACACTGAAGCTTTCTTT
TRBJ1-5 TRBD1 TRBV30 NA CAWSVGQGGGWQPQHF TGTGCCTGGAGTGTCGGACAGGGGGGGGGTTGGCAGCCCCAGCATTTT
TRBJ2-3 NA TRBV5-1 NA CASEESGIRFTDTQYF TGCGCCAGCGAGGAGTCGGGAATAAGATTTACAGATACGCAGTATTTT
TRBJ1-5 NA TRBV5-5 NA CASSLAGHNQPQHF TGTGCCAGCAGCTTAGCCGGACACAATCAGCCCCAGCATTTT
TRBJ2-7 TRBD2 TRBV5-8 NA CASSLVAGGTYEQYF TGTGCCAGCAGCTTAGTAGCGGGAGGTACTTACGAGCAGTACTTC
TRBJ2-2 NA TRBV15 NA CATGKAGANTGELFF TGTGCCACCGGAAAGGCAGGGGCGAACACCGGGGAGCTGTTTTTT
TRBJ2-5 NA TRBV19 NA CASSMWGEKTQYF TGTGCCAGTAGTATGTGGGGGGAAAAGACCCAGTACTTC
TRBJ1-2 TRBD1 TRBV6-6 NA CASSQRGPTYGYTF TGTGCCAGCAGTCAAAGGGGGCCCACCTATGGCTACACCTTC
TRBJ1-3 NA TRBV29-1 few CSARYRDISGNTIYF TGCAGCGCCAGATACCGGGACATCTCTGGAAACACCATATATTTT
TRBJ2-1 TRBD2 TRBV6-6 NA CASIKSGRGDEQFF TGTGCCAGCATTAAAAGCGGGAGGGGCGATGAGCAGTTCTTC
TRBJ2-6 TRBD1 TRBV28 once CASREDRGAGANVLTF TGTGCCAGCAGGGAGGACAGGGGGGCTGGGGCCAACGTCCTGACTTTC
TRBJ2-5 TRBD2 TRBV14 NA CASSQGTSGSRRTQYF TGTGCCAGCAGCCAGGGGACTAGCGGGTCCCGCCGGACCCAGTACTTC
TRBJ1-4 TRBD1 TRBV6-1 few CASRSDRVGEKLFF TGTGCCAGCAGGTCGGACAGGGTCGGGGAAAAACTGTTTTTT
TRBJ2-3 NA TRBV2 NA CASTLTDTQYF TGTGCCAGCACACTTACAGATACGCAGTATTTT
TRBJ2-7 NA TRBV5-1 NA CASSLEPGETYEQYF TGCGCCAGCAGCTTGGAGCCGGGAGAGACCTACGAGCAGTACTTC
TRBJ2-7 NA TRBV4-2 NA CASSQGTANSYEQYF TGTGCCAGCAGCCAAGGGACAGCAAACTCCTACGAGCAGTACTTC
TRBJ2-2 NA TRBV9 few CASSASGAGELFF TGTGCCAGCAGCGCGAGCGGCGCCGGGGAGCTGTTTTTT
TRBJ2-3 NA TRBV6-1 NA CASSLTRDPTDTQYF TGTGCCAGCAGTTTGACCCGTGACCCCACAGATACGCAGTATTTT
TRBJ1-4 TRBD1 TRBV19 NA CASSHRGDNEKLFF TGTGCCAGTAGTCACAGGGGGGATAATGAAAAACTGTTTTTT
TRBJ2-1 NA TRBV7-2 NA CASQRSGSYNEQFF TGTGCCAGCCAACGAAGCGGGTCCTACAATGAGCAGTTCTTC
TRBJ2-7 NA TRBV5-4 NA CASSLSPVSFDEQYF TGTGCCAGCAGCTTGTCGCCTGTTAGCTTCGACGAGCAGTACTTC
TRBJ2-1 TRBD2 TRBV9 NA CASSPETVAGGPVF TGTGCCAGCAGCCCAGAGACGGTAGCGGGAGGGCCAGTCTTC
TRBJ2-1 NA TRBV11-2 few CASSTPDRIGWNEQFF TGTGCCAGCAGCACTCCCGACAGGATCGGATGGAATGAGCAGTTCTTC
TRBJ1-2 NA TRBV28 NA CASSSPGAVTNYGYTF TGTGCCAGCAGTTCCCCCGGCGCAGTTACTAACTATGGCTACACCTTC
TRBJ2-2 NA TRBV6-6 NA CASSLKPGELFF TGTGCCAGCAGCCTTAAACCCGGGGAGCTGTTTTTT
TRBJ2-1 NA TRBV15 NA CATSSALRTPLKQFF TGTGCCACCAGCTCCGCTCTCCGGACCCCCTTGAAGCAGTTCTTC
TRBJ2-3 NA TRBV19 NA CASSIAASETDTQYF TGTGCCAGTAGTATAGCGGCTAGCGAGACAGATACGCAGTATTTT
TRBJ2-1 TRBD2 TRBV6-5 NA CASSYRAGGLNEQFF TGTGCCAGCAGTTACAGGGCGGGAGGGCTGAATGAGCAGTTCTTC
TRBJ1-1 NA TRBV5-4 NA CASSLWGSNTEAFF TGTGCCAGCAGCTTGTGGGGCAGTAACACTGAAGCTTTCTTT
TRBJ2-1 NA TRBV18 few CASSPQWDSYNEQFF TGTGCCAGCTCACCACAGTGGGACTCCTACAATGAGCAGTTCTTC
TRBJ2-7 TRBD2 TRBV6-1 NA CASSEYSAGRGYEQYF TGTGCCAGCAGTGAATACTCGGCAGGGAGGGGTTACGAGCAGTACTTC
TRBJ2-7 NA TRBV27 NA CASSPWRGPYEQYF TGTGCCAGCAGTCCATGGCGGGGACCCTACGAGCAGTACTTC
TRBJ2-3 NA TRBV13 NA CASSLRSSTDTQYF TGTGCCAGCAGCTTACGTAGCAGCACAGATACGCAGTATTTT
TRBJ2-3 TRBD1 TRBV2 NA CASTDRTGTDTQYF TGTGCCAGCACGGACAGGACAGGCACAGATACGCAGTATTTT
TRBJ1-1 TRBD1 TRBV10-3 NA CAISEEGQGHWAFF TGTGCCATCAGTGAGGAGGGACAGGGGCATTGGGCTTTCTTT
TRBJ1-2 NA TRBV30 once CAWRSNRVGGYTF TGTGCCTGGAGGTCAAACAGGGTAGGTGGCTACACCTTC
TRBJ1-2 NA TRBV28 NA CASSLLQGAIYGYTF TGTGCCAGCAGTTTGTTACAGGGTGCGATATATGGCTACACCTTC
TRBJ2-4 NA TRBV11-2 few CASSQTGAKNIQYF TGTGCCAGCAGCCAAACAGGGGCCAAAAACATTCAGTACTTC
TRBJ2-7 NA TRBV7-3 NA CASSWLDSESYEQYF TGTGCCAGCAGCTGGCTGGACAGCGAGTCCTACGAGCAGTACTTC
TRBJ1-2 NA TRBV7-9 NA CASSLESRGYTF TGTGCCAGCAGCTTAGAATCCAGGGGCTACACCTTC
TRBJ2-3 NA TRBV5-1 NA CASSPTGDSTDTQYF TGCGCCAGCAGCCCGACGGGGGACAGCACAGATACGCAGTATTTT
TRBJ1-1 NA TRBV27 many CASSPSRYMNTEAFF TGTGCCAGCAGTCCCAGCAGGTACATGAACACTGAAGCTTTCTTT
TRBJ2-3 TRBD1 TRBV28 once CASSIDRGRNTQYF TGTGCCAGCAGTATCGACAGGGGGCGGAATACGCAGTATTTT
TRBJ2-1 NA TRBV5-1 NA CASSLDPGTPTYNEQFF TGCGCCAGCAGCTTGGACCCCGGGACGCCAACCTACAATGAGCAGTTCTTC
TRBJ2-7 TRBD2 TRBV7-9 NA CASSPRMTSGSYEQYF TGTGCCAGCAGCCCCCGAATGACTAGCGGTTCCTACGAGCAGTACTTC
TRBJ2-1 TRBD1 TRBV7-2 NA CASSRPGQDGYEQFF TGTGCCAGCAGCCGCCCGGGACAGGATGGTTATGAGCAGTTCTTC
TRBJ1-3 NA TRBV7-2 NA CASSLSSYSGNTIYF TGTGCCAGCAGCTTATCGAGTTACTCTGGAAACACCATATATTTT
TRBJ1-2 NA TRBV28 NA CASSPPAANYGYTF TGTGCCAGCAGTCCCCCGGCCGCTAACTATGGCTACACCTTC
TRBJ2-7 TRBD1 TRBV5-1 NA CASSPGQAIYEQYF TGCGCCAGCAGCCCGGGACAGGCCATCTACGAGCAGTACTTC
TRBJ2-2 NA TRBV9 NA CASNRWGRGNTGELFF TGTGCCAGCAACCGTTGGGGGCGGGGGAACACCGGGGAGCTGTTTTTT
TRBJ1-2 TRBD1 TRBV14 once CASSQGQGRGYTF TGTGCCAGCAGCCAAGGACAGGGAAGGGGCTACACCTTC